This TCR beta chain was sequenced for a study of post-analysis software for immune sequencing data. Study overall: Some patients lacked subtype; others had relapsing-remitting, secondary progressive or progressive-relapsing disease.

Presence of unique molecular identifiers characterized the TCR beta cDNA libraries. Each sample of about 0.9 to 11 million input T cells yielded about 500,000 cDNA molecules, so each molecule approximated one T cell. A single record per CDR3 protein comes from TCRdb applying MiXCR to the PCR reads. The data hold roughly 700,000 distinct CDR3 sequences, with around 27% observed a single time. The CDR3 loop spans 14 amino acids. V lost 8 bases and J 7 bases, leaving 20 bases between the germline ends. Germline CDR1 and CDR2: SGHAT and FQNNGV. Of note for this clonotype: Its antigen is undetermined.

Overall study findings and caveats: Batch-matched samples strongly co-clustered by F measure. Roughly five TRBV segments appeared more often in patients than in controls, and TRBV5-6, TRBV5-1 and TRBV20-1 were among these. Normalized Chao1 diversity was significantly reduced in patients versus controls.

The chain carries TRBV11-2 and TRBJ2-5, with D possibly TRBD2 on 6 matching bases. The receptor comes from a girl between 5 and 17 years old with multiple sclerosis. Input material: blood. In DNA, the CDR3 is TGTGCCAGCTCTCGCCCGACAAGGCGGGGGACCCAGTACTTC. Translating gives CASSRPTRRGTQYF.